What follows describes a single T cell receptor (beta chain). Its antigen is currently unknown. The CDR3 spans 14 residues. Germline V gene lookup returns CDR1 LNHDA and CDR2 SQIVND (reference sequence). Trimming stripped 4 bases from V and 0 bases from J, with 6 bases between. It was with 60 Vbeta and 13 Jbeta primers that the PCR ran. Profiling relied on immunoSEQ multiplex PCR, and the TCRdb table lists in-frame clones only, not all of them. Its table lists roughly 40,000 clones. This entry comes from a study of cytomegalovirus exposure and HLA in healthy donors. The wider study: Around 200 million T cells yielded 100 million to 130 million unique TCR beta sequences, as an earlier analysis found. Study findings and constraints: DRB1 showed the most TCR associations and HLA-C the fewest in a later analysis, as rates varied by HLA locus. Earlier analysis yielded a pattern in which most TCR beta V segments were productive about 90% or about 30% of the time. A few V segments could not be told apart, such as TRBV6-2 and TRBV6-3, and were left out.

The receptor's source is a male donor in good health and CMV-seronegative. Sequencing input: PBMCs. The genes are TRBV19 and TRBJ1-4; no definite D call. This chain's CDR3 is CASSNLATNEKLFF. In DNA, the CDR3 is TGTGCCAGTAGTAACTTGGCAACTAATGAAAAACTGTTTTTT.